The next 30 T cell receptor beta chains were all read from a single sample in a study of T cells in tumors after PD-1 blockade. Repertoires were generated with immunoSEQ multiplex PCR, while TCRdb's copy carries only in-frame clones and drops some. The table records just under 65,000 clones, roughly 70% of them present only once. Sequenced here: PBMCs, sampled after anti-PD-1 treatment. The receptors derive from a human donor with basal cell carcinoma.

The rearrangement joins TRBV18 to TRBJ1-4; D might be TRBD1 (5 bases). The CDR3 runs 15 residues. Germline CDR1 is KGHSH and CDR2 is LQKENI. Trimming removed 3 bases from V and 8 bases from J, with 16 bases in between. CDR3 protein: CASSPTEPSLEKLFF. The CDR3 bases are TGTGCCAGCTCACCGACAGAGCCGTCTTTGGAAAAACTGTTTTTT.

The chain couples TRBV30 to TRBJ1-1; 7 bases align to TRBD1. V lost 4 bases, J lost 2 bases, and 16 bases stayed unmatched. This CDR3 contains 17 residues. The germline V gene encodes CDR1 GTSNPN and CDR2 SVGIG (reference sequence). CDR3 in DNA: TGTGCCTGGAACAACCACAGGGGAGCAGACGTAAACACTGAAGCTTTCTTT. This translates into CAWNNHRGADVNTEAFF.

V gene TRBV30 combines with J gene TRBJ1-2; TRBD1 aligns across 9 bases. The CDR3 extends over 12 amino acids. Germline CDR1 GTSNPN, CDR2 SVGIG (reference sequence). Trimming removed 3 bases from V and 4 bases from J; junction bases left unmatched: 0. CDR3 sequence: CAWRTGGYGYTF. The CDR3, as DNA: TGTGCCTGGAGGACAGGGGGCTATGGCTACACCTTC.

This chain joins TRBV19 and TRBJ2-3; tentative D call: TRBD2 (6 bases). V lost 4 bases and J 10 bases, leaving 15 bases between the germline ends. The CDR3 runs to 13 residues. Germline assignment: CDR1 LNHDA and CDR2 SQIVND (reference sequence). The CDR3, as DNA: TGTGCCAGTAGTACCAATCCGGGGGTTGCGCAGTATTTT. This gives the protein CASSTNPGVAQYF.

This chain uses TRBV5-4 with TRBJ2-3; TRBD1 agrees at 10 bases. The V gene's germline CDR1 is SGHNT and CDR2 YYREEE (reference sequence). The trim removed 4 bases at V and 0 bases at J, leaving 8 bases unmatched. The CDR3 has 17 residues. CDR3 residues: CASSRSGTGASTDTQYF. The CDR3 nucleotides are TGTGCCAGCAGCAGATCCGGGACAGGGGCTAGCACAGATACGCAGTATTTT.

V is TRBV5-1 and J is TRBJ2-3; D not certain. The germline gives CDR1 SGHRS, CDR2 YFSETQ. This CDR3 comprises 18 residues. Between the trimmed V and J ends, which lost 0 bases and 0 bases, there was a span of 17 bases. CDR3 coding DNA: TGCGCCAGCAGCTTGGGGATAGTATTAGCTCCTAGCACAGATACGCAGTATTTT. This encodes CASSLGIVLAPSTDTQYF.

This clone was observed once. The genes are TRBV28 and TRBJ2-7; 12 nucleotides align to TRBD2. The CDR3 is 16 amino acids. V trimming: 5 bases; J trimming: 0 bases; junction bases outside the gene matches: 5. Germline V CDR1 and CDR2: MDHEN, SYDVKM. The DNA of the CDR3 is TGTGCCAGCAGTCCGACTAGCGGGGGAGTCTCCTACGAGCAGTACTTC. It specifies CASSPTSGGVSYEQYF.

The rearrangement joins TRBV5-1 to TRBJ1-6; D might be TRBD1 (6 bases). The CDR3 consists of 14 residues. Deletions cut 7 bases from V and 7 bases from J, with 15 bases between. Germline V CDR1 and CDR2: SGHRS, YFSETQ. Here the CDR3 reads CASALSGTNSPLHF. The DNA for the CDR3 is TGCGCCAGCGCGTTGTCCGGGACAAATTCACCCCTCCACTTT. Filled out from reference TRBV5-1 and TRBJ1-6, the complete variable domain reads KAGVTQTPRYLIKTRGQQVTLSCSPISGHRSVSWYQQTPGQGLQFLFEYFSETQRNKGNFPGRFSGRQFSNSRSEMNVSTLELGDSALYLCASALSGTNSPLHFGNGTRLTVT.

The CDR3 DNA follows: TGTGCCAGCAGCCTCGGACAGGGCCTGTCCTACGAGCAGTACTTC. As protein: CASSLGQGLSYEQYF. V is TRBV5-4 and J is TRBJ2-7; TRBD1 agrees at 8 bases. The germline gives CDR1 SGHNT, CDR2 YYREEE (reference sequence). With 4 bases clipped from V and 1 base from J, the junction kept 7 bases outside the gene matches. CDR3 size: 15 residues.

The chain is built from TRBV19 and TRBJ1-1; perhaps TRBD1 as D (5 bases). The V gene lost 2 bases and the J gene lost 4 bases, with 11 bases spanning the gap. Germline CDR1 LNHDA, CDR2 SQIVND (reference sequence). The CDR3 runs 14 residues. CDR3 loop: CASSIQGKGTEAFF. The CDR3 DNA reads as TGTGCCAGTAGTATACAGGGAAAGGGCACTGAAGCTTTCTTT.

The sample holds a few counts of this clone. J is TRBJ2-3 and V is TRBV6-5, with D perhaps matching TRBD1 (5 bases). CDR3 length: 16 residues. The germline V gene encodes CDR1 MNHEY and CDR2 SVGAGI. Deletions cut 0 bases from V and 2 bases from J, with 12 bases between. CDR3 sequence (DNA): TGTGCCAGCAGTTACTCGATCGGCGGACACACAGATACGCAGTATTTT. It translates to CASSYSIGGHTDTQYF.

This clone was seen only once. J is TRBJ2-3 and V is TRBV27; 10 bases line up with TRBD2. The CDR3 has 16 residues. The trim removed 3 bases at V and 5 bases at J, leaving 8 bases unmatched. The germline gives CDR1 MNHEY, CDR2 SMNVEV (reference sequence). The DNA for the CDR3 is TGTGCCAGCAGTTTCGCCAGCGGGGGGGCCTTAGATACGCAGTATTTT. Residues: CASSFASGGALDTQYF.

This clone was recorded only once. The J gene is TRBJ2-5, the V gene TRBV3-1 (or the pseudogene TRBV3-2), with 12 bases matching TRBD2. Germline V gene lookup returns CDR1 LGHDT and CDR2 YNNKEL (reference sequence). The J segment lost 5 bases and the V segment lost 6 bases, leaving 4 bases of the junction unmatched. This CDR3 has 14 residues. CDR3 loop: CASRSSGGVETQYF. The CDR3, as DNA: TGTGCCAGCAGGTCTAGCGGGGGGGTGGAGACCCAGTACTTC.

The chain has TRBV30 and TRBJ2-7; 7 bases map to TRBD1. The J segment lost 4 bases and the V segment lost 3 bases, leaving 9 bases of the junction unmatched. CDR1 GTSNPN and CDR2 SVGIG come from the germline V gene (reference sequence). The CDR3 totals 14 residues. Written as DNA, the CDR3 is TGTGCCTGGAGAGGGTCGGGACAGCGGTACGAGCAGTACTTC. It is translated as CAWRGSGQRYEQYF. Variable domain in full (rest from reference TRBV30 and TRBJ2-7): SQTIHQWPATLVQPVGSPLSLECTVEGTSNPNLYWYRQAAGRGLQLLFYSVGIGQISSEVPQNLSASRPQDRQFILSSKKLLLSDSGFYLCAWRGSGQRYEQYFGPGTRLTVT.

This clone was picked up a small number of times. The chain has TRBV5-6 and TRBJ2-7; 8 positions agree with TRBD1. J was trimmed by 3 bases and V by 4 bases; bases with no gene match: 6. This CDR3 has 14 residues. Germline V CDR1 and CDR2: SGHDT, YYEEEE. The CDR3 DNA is TGTGCCAGCAGCGGACAGGGTAAGGTCTACGAGCAGTACTTC. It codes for CASSGQGKVYEQYF.

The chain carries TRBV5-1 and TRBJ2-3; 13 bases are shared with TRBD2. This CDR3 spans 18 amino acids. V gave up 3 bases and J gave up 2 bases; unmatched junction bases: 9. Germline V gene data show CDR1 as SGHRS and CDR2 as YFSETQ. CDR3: CASSSGLAGPTTTDTQYF. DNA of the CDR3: TGCGCCAGCAGCTCGGGACTAGCGGGGCCTACGACCACAGATACGCAGTATTTT.

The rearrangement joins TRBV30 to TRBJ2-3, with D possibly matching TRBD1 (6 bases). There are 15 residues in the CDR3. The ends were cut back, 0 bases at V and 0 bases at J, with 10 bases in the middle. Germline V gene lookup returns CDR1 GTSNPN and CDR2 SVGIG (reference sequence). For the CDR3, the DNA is TGTGCCTGGAGTGTACAGGGAAGGAGCACAGATACGCAGTATTTT. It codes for CAWSVQGRSTDTQYF.

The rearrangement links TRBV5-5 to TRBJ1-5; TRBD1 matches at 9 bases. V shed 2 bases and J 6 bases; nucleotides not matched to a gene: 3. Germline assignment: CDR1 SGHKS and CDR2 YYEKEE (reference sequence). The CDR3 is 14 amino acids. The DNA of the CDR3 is TGTGCCAGCAGCTTCCGGGACAGGGTTCAGCCCCAGCATTTT. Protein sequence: CASSFRDRVQPQHF.

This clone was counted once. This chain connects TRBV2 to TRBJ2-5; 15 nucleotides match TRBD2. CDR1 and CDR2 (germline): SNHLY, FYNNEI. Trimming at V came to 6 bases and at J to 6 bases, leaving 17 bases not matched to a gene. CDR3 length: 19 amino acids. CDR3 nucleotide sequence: TGTGCCAGCAGGGAAACGGGACTAGCGGGGGGCAATGAACTACAGACCCAGTACTTC. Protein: CASRETGLAGGNELQTQYF.

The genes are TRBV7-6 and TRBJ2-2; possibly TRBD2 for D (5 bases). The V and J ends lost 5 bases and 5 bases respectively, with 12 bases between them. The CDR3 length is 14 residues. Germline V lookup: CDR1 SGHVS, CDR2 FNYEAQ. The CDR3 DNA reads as TGTGCCAGCAGCCCGGCAGGCGGGACCGGGGAGCTGTTTTTT. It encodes CASSPAGGTGELFF.

For the CDR3, the DNA is TGTGCCAGCTCACCACAGATGACAGGGCGCCAAGAGACCCAGTACTTC. This sequence encodes CASSPQMTGRQETQYF. The chain employs TRBV18 and TRBJ2-5; 7 positions agree with TRBD1. V shed 1 base, J shed 1 base, and the junction held 6 bases outside the gene matches. The CDR3 has 16 amino acids. Germline V gives CDR1 KGHSH, CDR2 LQKENI.

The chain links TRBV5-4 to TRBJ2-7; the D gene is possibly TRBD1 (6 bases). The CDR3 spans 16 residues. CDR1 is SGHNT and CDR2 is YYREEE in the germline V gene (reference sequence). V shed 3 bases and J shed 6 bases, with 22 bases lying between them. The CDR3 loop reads CASSWPPGQKYREQYF. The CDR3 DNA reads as TGTGCCAGCAGCTGGCCCCCAGGACAGAAGTACCGCGAGCAGTACTTC.

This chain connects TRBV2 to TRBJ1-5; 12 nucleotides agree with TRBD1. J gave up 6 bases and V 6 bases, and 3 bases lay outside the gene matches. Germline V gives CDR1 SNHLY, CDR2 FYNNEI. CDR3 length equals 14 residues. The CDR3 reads CASRGQGAGQPQHF. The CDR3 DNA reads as TGTGCCAGCAGGGGACAGGGGGCGGGTCAGCCCCAGCATTTT.

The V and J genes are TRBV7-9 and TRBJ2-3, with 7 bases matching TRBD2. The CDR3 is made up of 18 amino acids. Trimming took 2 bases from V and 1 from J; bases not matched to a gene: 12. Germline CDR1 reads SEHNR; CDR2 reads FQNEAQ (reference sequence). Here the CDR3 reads CASSLKLAYAGGTDTQYF. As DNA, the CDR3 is TGTGCCAGCAGCTTAAAATTGGCTTATGCGGGGGGCACAGATACGCAGTATTTT.

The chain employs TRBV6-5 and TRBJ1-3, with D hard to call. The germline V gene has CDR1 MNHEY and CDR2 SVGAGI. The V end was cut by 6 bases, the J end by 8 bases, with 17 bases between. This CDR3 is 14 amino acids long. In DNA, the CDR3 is TGTGCCAGCAGCCCCCGGGGAGCCCGGGACACCATATATTTT. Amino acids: CASSPRGARDTIYF.

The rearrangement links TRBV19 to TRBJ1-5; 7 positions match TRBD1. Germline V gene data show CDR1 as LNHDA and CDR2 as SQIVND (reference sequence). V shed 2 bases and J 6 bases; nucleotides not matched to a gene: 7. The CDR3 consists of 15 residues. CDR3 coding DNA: TGTGCCAGTAGTATAATGTCAGGGGGGCGTCAGCCCCAGCATTTT. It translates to CASSIMSGGRQPQHF.

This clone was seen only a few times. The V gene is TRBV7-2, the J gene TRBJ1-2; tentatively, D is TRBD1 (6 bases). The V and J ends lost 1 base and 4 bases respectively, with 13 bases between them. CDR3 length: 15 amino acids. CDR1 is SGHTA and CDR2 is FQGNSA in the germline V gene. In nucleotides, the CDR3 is TGTGCCAGCAGCTTAGACCAGGGGCCGTCCTATGGCTACACCTTC. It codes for CASSLDQGPSYGYTF.

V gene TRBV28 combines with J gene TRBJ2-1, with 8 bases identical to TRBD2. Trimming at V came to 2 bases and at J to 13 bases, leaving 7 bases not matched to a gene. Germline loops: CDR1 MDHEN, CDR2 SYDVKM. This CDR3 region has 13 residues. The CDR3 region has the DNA TGTGCCAGCAGTTTAGGGGCGGGGGGCTCTCAGTTCTTC. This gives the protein CASSLGAGGSQFF.

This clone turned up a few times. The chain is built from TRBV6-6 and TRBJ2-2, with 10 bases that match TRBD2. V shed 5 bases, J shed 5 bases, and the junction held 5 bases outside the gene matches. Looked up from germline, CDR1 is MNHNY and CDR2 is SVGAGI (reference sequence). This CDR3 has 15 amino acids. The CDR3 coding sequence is TGTGCCAGCAGTATAACTAGCGGGGTTACCGGGGAGCTGTTTTTT. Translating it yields CASSITSGVTGELFF.

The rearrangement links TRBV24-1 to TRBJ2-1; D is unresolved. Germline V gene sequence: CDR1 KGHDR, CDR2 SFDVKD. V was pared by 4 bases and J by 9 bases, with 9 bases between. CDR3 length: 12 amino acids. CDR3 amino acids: CATSERSGEQFF. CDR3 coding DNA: TGTGCCACCAGTGAACGATCCGGTGAGCAGTTCTTC.